The 32 T cell receptor beta chains below were found in one sample sequenced in a study of blood T cell repertoires in COVID-19. TCRdb's copy holds only in-frame clones and misses some; the assay was immunoSEQ multiplex PCR. The sample holds around 150,000 clones, 70% to 90% seen once. Material: peripheral blood. The receptors shown here come from a woman aged 60 to 75 with COVID-19, enrolled during active disease.

This sequence joins TRBV29-1 and TRBJ1-4; 8 bases line up with TRBD1. V lost 6 bases and J lost 10; bases outside the gene matches: 10. CDR1 is SQVTM, CDR2 ANQGSEA, per germline. This CDR3 has 13 residues. CDR3 bases: TGCAGCGTCGTATTACAGGGGGGCGTAAAACTGTTTTTT. It codes for CSVVLQGGVKLFF.

The CDR3: CATSENRATNEQFF. Written as DNA, the CDR3 is TGTGCCACCAGTGAAAACAGGGCGACCAATGAGCAGTTCTTC. The chain combines TRBV24-1 with TRBJ2-1; possible D gene TRBD1, 6 bases. Trimming pared 4 bases from V and 6 bases from J, leaving 12 bases between. The CDR3 is 14 residues long. The germline V gene has CDR1 KGHDR and CDR2 SFDVKD.

The chain links TRBV12-3 or TRBV12-4 to TRBJ1-1; no clear D. The V and J ends lost 5 bases and 1 base respectively, with 8 bases between them. The CDR3 contains 13 residues. The CDR3 bases are TGTGCCAGCAGTCATAGACAGAACACTGAAGCTTTCTTT. It encodes CASSHRQNTEAFF.

This clone was seen a handful of times. The rearrangement uses TRBV5-5 and TRBJ1-3; 7 nucleotides match TRBD1. CDR3 length: 15 amino acids. V shed 4 bases, J shed 2 bases, and the junction held 6 bases outside the gene matches. CDR1 and CDR2 from the germline V gene are SGHKS and YYEKEE (reference sequence). Here the CDR3 DNA reads TGTGCCAGCAGCCCCGACAGGGTCACTGGAAACACCATATATTTT. Protein: CASSPDRVTGNTIYF.

Points on this clone: Other DNA sequences of this sample code for an identical CDR3. The genes are TRBV7-8 and TRBJ2-1, with 8 bases that match TRBD1. This CDR3 region has 15 residues. Germline loops: CDR1 SGHVS, CDR2 FQNEAQ. After removal of 5 bases from V and 4 bases from J, the junction contained 7 bases not matched to a gene. The CDR3 loop is CASSPRTGTYNEQFF. The CDR3 region has the DNA TGTGCCAGCAGCCCCCGGACAGGGACGTACAATGAGCAGTTCTTC.

This clone has just one count. The chain couples TRBV10-3 to TRBJ1-5, with 12 bases aligning to TRBD1. The CDR3 runs to 16 residues. Germline V lookup: CDR1 ENHRY, CDR2 SYGVKD. V lost 4 bases, J lost 4 bases, and 5 bases stayed unmatched. This chain's CDR3 is CAISAGTGGVNQPQHF. For the CDR3, the DNA is TGTGCCATCAGTGCCGGGACAGGGGGCGTAAATCAGCCCCAGCATTTT.

V gene TRBV14 combines with J gene TRBJ2-3, with D possibly TRBD2 on 6 matching bases. Germline V gene data show CDR1 as SGHDN and CDR2 as FVKESK. The CDR3 covers 15 residues. Trimming shortened V by 4 bases and J by 3 bases, and 14 bases separated the two germline ends. CDR3 region: CASSLRLVPTDTQYF. Written as DNA, the CDR3 is TGTGCCAGCAGCCTACGACTAGTTCCTACAGATACGCAGTATTTT.

V usage is TRBV3-1 (or the pseudogene TRBV3-2) and J usage is TRBJ2-1; 8 bases map to TRBD2. Trimming removed 1 base from V and 0 bases from J; junction bases left unmatched: 2. Germline V gives CDR1 LGHDT, CDR2 YNNKEL (reference sequence). CDR3 length: 16 amino acids. CDR3 sequence reads: CASSQAGGYSYNEQFF. DNA for the CDR3: TGTGCCAGCAGCCAAGCGGGGGGGTACTCCTACAATGAGCAGTTCTTC.

The V and J genes are TRBV28 and TRBJ1-2; no clear D gene. V was cut by 11 bases and J by 6 bases, with 16 bases left in between. Per the germline V gene, CDR1 is MDHEN and CDR2 is SYDVKM. The CDR3 contains 12 residues. The DNA for the CDR3 is TGTGCCCTCAAGATGGGCACGGATGGCTACACCTTC. Translating it yields CALKMGTDGYTF.

The V gene is TRBV6-5, the J gene TRBJ1-3, with TRBD1 matching over 7 bases. Germline V lookup: CDR1 MNHEY, CDR2 SVGAGI. V was pared by 6 bases and J by 2 bases, with 4 bases of the junction left unmatched. This CDR3 has 14 amino acids. Here the CDR3 reads CASSWTGPGNTIYF. CDR3 bases: TGTGCCAGCAGCTGGACAGGCCCTGGAAACACCATATATTTT.

The rearrangement joins TRBV9 to TRBJ2-1, with D hard to call. This CDR3 has 13 residues. Per germline, CDR1 SGDLS and CDR2 YYNGEE. The V end was cut by 4 bases, the J end by 1 base, with 6 bases between. The CDR3 nucleotides are TGTGCCAGCAGCCCCGGGTCCTACAATGAGCAGTTCTTC. It encodes CASSPGSYNEQFF.

This sequence joins TRBV18 and TRBJ1-6; maybe TRBD1 (5 bases). Germline assignment: CDR1 KGHSH and CDR2 LQKENI. The CDR3 spans 13 residues. V lost 3 bases, J lost 8 bases, and 8 bases lay in between. The CDR3 sequence is CASSPDKDSPLHF. The CDR3, as DNA: TGTGCCAGCTCACCGGACAAGGATTCACCCCTCCACTTT.

V gene TRBV18 combines with J gene TRBJ1-1; 7 bases fit TRBD1. The germline CDR1 and CDR2 sequences are KGHSH and LQKENI. V trimming: 6 bases; J trimming: 4 bases; junction bases outside the gene matches: 8. This CDR3 contains 14 residues. The CDR3 region is CASSSFTGVTEAFF. CDR3 nucleotides: TGTGCCAGCTCGTCCTTTACAGGGGTCACTGAAGCTTTCTTT.

The chain combines TRBV10-3 with TRBJ1-4; no clear D gene. CDR1 ENHRY and CDR2 SYGVKD come from the germline V gene. The V gene lost 11 bases and the J gene lost 2 bases, with 12 bases spanning the gap. This CDR3 comprises 13 residues. Written as DNA, the CDR3 is TGTGCCGTGCACGGGGAGACTAATGAAAAACTGTTTTTT. Translated: CAVHGETNEKLFF.

This chain connects TRBV2 to TRBJ1-2; no clear D gene. The CDR3 runs 13 residues. The V gene lost 5 bases and the J gene lost 8 bases, with 15 bases spanning the gap. CDR1 is SNHLY and CDR2 is FYNNEI in the germline V gene. The CDR3 loop reads CASSQDQVGGYTF. DNA for the CDR3: TGTGCCAGCAGTCAAGACCAGGTTGGGGGCTACACCTTC. The full variable domain, its missing parts supplied by reference TRBV2 and TRBJ1-2, is EPEVTQTPSHQVTQMGQEVILRCVPISNHLYFYWYRQILGQKVEFLVSFYNNEISEKSEIFDDQFSVERPDGSNFTLKIRSTKLEDSAMYFCASSQDQVGGYTFGSGTRLTVV.

The chain joins TRBV10-2 to TRBJ1-4; 9 positions agree with TRBD1. This CDR3 has 15 residues. V lost 8 bases, J lost 3 bases, and 7 bases stayed unmatched. From germline, CDR1 is WSHSY and CDR2 SAAADI. The CDR3 coding sequence is TGCGCCAGCGCGGGGACAGGGTTTCCTAATGAAAAACTGTTTTTT. Translated: CASAGTGFPNEKLFF.

The CDR3 DNA sequence: TGTGCCAGCAGCTCGGCCGCGGGAAGGGGCTACACCTTC. Protein: CASSSAAGRGYTF. This chain connects TRBV5-8 to TRBJ1-2; D is undetermined. Germline lookup yields CDR1 SGHTS and CDR2 YDEGEE. The V gene lost 3 bases and the J gene lost 8 bases, with 14 bases spanning the gap. This CDR3 contains 13 residues.

This chain connects TRBV4-1 to TRBJ1-2, with TRBD1 matching over 7 bases. The CDR3 spans 17 residues. The ends lost 0 bases at V and 6 bases at J; junction bases unmatched: 13. Germline V gives CDR1 MGHRA, CDR2 YSYEKL. The CDR3 loop reads CASSQERWTGGSDGYTF. The CDR3 DNA follows: TGCGCCAGCAGCCAAGAGAGGTGGACAGGTGGGAGTGATGGCTACACCTTC.

V and J are TRBV2 and TRBJ2-7; TRBD2 matches 7 bases. Germline CDR1 SNHLY, CDR2 FYNNEI. This CDR3 is built from 14 residues. Trimming took 6 bases from V and 3 from J; bases not matched to a gene: 8. CDR3 sequence (DNA): TGTGCCAGCAGCAGGGACTACAACCTCTACGAGCAGTACTTC. Its protein is CASSRDYNLYEQYF.

This clone has only a few counts. The J gene is TRBJ1-2, the V gene TRBV5-8; D perhaps matches TRBD1 (5 bases). Germline-derived CDR1 and CDR2 are SGHTS and YDEGEE. The CDR3 covers 15 residues. Trimming took 1 base from V and 5 from J, leaving 15 bases between them. The CDR3 region has the DNA TGTGCCAGCAGCTTGTTTTCGGTCAGGGTGTATGGCTACACCTTC. Protein product: CASSLFSVRVYGYTF.

This clone was detected only once. The V call is TRBV6-5, the J call TRBJ1-1; no definite D call. Trimming took off 6 bases at V and 0 bases at J, with 5 bases between the two ends. This CDR3 spans 12 amino acids. Germline-derived CDR1 and CDR2 are MNHEY and SVGAGI. The CDR3 spells CASRYMNTEAFF. As DNA, the CDR3 is TGTGCCAGCAGATATATGAACACTGAAGCTTTCTTT.

The V gene is TRBV2, the J gene TRBJ1-2; maybe TRBD1 (6 bases). Germline values: CDR1 SNHLY, CDR2 FYNNEI. CDR3 length: 11 amino acids. Deletions cut 7 bases from V and 3 bases from J, with 6 bases between. The CDR3 nucleotides are TGTGCCAGCAAGGGGGACTATGGCTACACCTTC. Translated: CASKGDYGYTF.

This clone has a handful of counts. This rearrangement joins TRBV5-8 to TRBJ2-2; D possibly corresponds to TRBD2 (5 bases). Trimming pared 0 bases from V and 5 bases from J, leaving 8 bases between. Germline V gene lookup returns CDR1 SGHTS and CDR2 YDEGEE. This CDR3 is 14 amino acids long. The CDR3 DNA reads as TGTGCCAGCAGCTTGGAGCCGGGGACCGGGGAGCTGTTTTTT. It is translated as CASSLEPGTGELFF.

Notes on this clone: In the same sample, other DNA sequences code for this CDR3. The chain links TRBV27 to TRBJ2-1; 7 nucleotides match TRBD1. This CDR3 contains 14 residues. CDR1 MNHEY and CDR2 SMNVEV come from the germline V gene (reference sequence). Germline trimming cut 2 bases from V and 3 bases from J; bases unmatched to any gene: 1. The chain's CDR3 is CASSLAGGYNEQFF. The CDR3, as DNA: TGTGCCAGCAGTTTAGCAGGGGGCTACAATGAGCAGTTCTTC.

CDR3 in DNA: TGTGCCAGCAGTTTTACACAGGGGGCTAGTTCACCCCTCCACTTT. This gives the protein CASSFTQGASSPLHF. The V and J genes are TRBV6-5 and TRBJ1-6; TRBD1 matches at 9 bases. The CDR3 spans 15 residues. Germline values: CDR1 MNHEY, CDR2 SVGAGI. J gave up 9 bases and V 4 bases, and 7 bases lay outside the gene matches.

V usage is TRBV7-6 and J usage is TRBJ2-1, with 12 bases lining up with TRBD1. The V segment lost 2 bases and the J segment 5 bases; nucleotides outside the gene matches: 10. Germline CDR1 and CDR2: SGHVS and FNYEAQ. The length of the CDR3 is 18 residues. CDR3 DNA: TGTGCCAGCAGCTTACCTTCCGGGACAGGGGGCTTGAACAATGAGCAGTTCTTC. Its protein product is CASSLPSGTGGLNNEQFF.

A single count supports this clone. The genes are TRBV10-3 and TRBJ1-2, with 9 bases identical to TRBD1. Germline V gene sequence: CDR1 ENHRY, CDR2 SYGVKD. The J segment lost 7 bases and the V segment lost 4 bases, leaving 10 bases of the junction unmatched. The CDR3 sequence is 15 residues long. CDR3 region: CAISGKQGALSGYTF. The CDR3 DNA follows: TGTGCCATCAGTGGTAAACAGGGGGCTCTAAGTGGCTACACCTTC.

In this sample, this clone turned up once. DNA for the CDR3: TGCAGCGTTGAAGGGCTGAACTATGGCTACACCTTC. This gives the protein CSVEGLNYGYTF. The chain combines TRBV29-1 with TRBJ1-2, with D uncertain. The CDR3 totals 12 residues. Trimming removed 1 base at V and 2 bases at J, with 5 bases between. Germline V lookup: CDR1 SQVTM, CDR2 ANQGSEA.

The chain has TRBV11-2 and TRBJ2-1; 10 bases agree with TRBD1. CDR3 length: 16 residues. Germline values: CDR1 SGHAT, CDR2 FQNNGV. Unmatched junction bases numbered 7, after V lost 4 bases and J lost 4 bases. CDR3 sequence: CASSSPDRGPYNEQFF. CDR3 coding DNA: TGTGCCAGCAGCTCCCCCGACAGGGGGCCGTACAATGAGCAGTTCTTC.

The genes are TRBV2 and TRBJ2-1, with 8 bases aligning to TRBD1. With 5 bases clipped from V and 7 bases from J, the junction kept 1 base outside the gene matches. The CDR3 is made up of 12 amino acids. Germline assignment: CDR1 SNHLY and CDR2 FYNNEI. CDR3 protein: CASSRQGNEQFF. The CDR3 region has the DNA TGTGCCAGCAGTCGACAGGGGAATGAGCAGTTCTTC.

The gene calls are TRBV5-3 and TRBJ1-2; 9 nucleotides align to TRBD1. TRBV5-3 is reported as an ORF; its role is uncertain. The CDR3 sequence is 15 residues long. Losses at the gene ends were 0 bases for V and 4 bases for J; bases not matched to a gene: 4. CDR3 protein: CARSLGTGDIYGYTF. The CDR3 DNA reads as TGTGCCAGAAGCTTGGGGACAGGGGATATCTATGGCTACACCTTC.

The chain employs TRBV14 and TRBJ2-5, with D perhaps matching TRBD2 (6 bases). The length of the CDR3 is 13 residues. Germline V lookup: CDR1 SGHDN, CDR2 FVKESK. The V gene lost 1 base and the J gene lost 3 bases, with 6 bases spanning the gap. CDR3 protein: CASSQVAEETQYF. The DNA of the CDR3 is TGTGCCAGCAGCCAAGTAGCGGAAGAGACCCAGTACTTC. The whole variable domain, remainder taken from reference TRBV14 and TRBJ2-5, is EAGVTQFPSHSVIEKGQTVTLRCDPISGHDNLYWYRRVMGKEIKFLLHFVKESKQDESGMPNNRFLAERTGGTYSTLKVQPAELEDSGVYFCASSQVAEETQYFGPGTRLLVL.